The present T cell receptor (beta chain) was sequenced within a study of CD8+ T cells in alopecia areata. Following RNA extraction, reverse transcription yielded cDNA that acted as the sequencing template. Clones were sequenced by immunoSEQ multiplex PCR, and TCRdb holds only the in-frame ones, with some missing. Of about 280,000 clones listed, more than 45% are singletons. This clone was counted only a few times. Trimming shortened V by 2 bases and J by 5 bases, and 15 bases separated the two germline ends. The CDR3 spans 15 residues. The V gene's germline CDR1 is SGHVS and CDR2 FNYEAQ. Documented treatment: oral pan-JAK inhibitor, 5-10 mg twice daily.

The material sequenced was CD4+ T cells sorted from blood, taken at week 24, from a patient treated with tofacitinib. This sequence joins TRBV7-6 and TRBJ1-1; D remains ambiguous. The clonotype originates from a human donor with alopecia areata. The CDR3 region is CASSLIDSQGTEAFF. The CDR3 DNA follows: TGTGCCAGCAGCTTAATTGACTCCCAAGGGACTGAAGCTTTCTTT.